This T cell receptor (beta chain) was sequenced during a study of CD8+ T cells in alopecia areata. Whole-study context: It was oral tofacitinib, at 5 to 10 mg twice daily, that treated patients received. Study outcomes and limitations: On tofacitinib, scalp clonality and expanded CD8+ clones among top 100 fell significantly.

Sequencing templates came from extracted RNA that was reverse transcribed into cDNA. Clones were read by immunoSEQ multiplex PCR, and TCRdb kept only the in-frame ones, dropping some. The sample lists roughly 190,000 clones; around 60% were seen once. Treatment here: oral pan-JAK inhibitor, 5-10 mg twice daily. Patients with alopecia areata provided lesional scalp punch biopsies as well as peripheral blood. Note on this clone: The antigen is undetermined.

Germline V gene lookup returns CDR1 SQVTM and CDR2 ANQGSEA. This CDR3 comprises 17 residues. V was pared by 4 bases and J by 0 bases, with 12 bases of the junction left unmatched. Sequenced here: CD4+ T cells sorted from blood, sampled around week 50, from a patient treated with tofacitinib. The chain has TRBV29-1 and TRBJ2-5, with 9 bases identical to TRBD2. This receptor was identified in a human donor with alopecia areata. The CDR3 sequence: CSVVGGILAGYQETQYF. The CDR3 region has the DNA TGCAGCGTTGTGGGGGGGATACTAGCGGGTTACCAAGAGACCCAGTACTTC.